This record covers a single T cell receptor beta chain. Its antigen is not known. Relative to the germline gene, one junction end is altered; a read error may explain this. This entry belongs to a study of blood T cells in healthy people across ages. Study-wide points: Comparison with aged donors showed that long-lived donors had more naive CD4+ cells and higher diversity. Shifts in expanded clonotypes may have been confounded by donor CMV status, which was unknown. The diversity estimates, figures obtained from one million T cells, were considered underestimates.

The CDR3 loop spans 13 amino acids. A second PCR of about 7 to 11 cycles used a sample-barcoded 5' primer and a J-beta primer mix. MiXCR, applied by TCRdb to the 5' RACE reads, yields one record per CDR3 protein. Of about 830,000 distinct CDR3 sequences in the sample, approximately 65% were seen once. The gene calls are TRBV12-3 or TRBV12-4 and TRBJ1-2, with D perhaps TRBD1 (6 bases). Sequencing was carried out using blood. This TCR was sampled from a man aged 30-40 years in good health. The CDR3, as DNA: TGTGTCAGCAGTTTGGGACAACTCTATGGCTACACCTTC. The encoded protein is CVSSLGQLYGYTF.